Presented here are 15 T cell receptor beta chains from one specimen sequenced in a study of PD-L1 blockade in urothelial cancer. Here immunoSEQ multiplex PCR was the method, and the copy in TCRdb shows in-frame clones only, minus some. This sample has some 43,000 clones; 70% to 90% occur once, and the top ten carry about 17%. Time point defined: pretreatment peripheral blood. The specimen comprised PBMCs, sampled around atezolizumab (anti-PD-L1) treatment. These receptors originate from a man aged 55 to 70 with urothelial cancer.

In this sample, this clone turned up a few times. The chain is built from TRBV11-2 and TRBJ2-5; the match to TRBD1 covers 7 bases. Germline V CDR1 and CDR2: SGHAT, FQNNGV. Trimming at V came to 5 bases and at J to 1 base, leaving 4 bases not matched to a gene. The CDR3 length is 14 residues. CDR3 sequence: CASSTGQVQETQYF. CDR3 DNA sequence: TGTGCCAGCAGCACCGGACAGGTCCAAGAGACCCAGTACTTC.

CDR3 sequence: CASSRSTGGYYEQYF. DNA for the CDR3: TGTGCCAGCAGTAGGTCTACGGGAGGCTACTACGAGCAGTACTTC. The rearrangement links TRBV27 to TRBJ2-7; TRBD2 matches at 7 bases. V lost 5 bases, J lost 3 bases, and 10 bases stayed unmatched. Germline-derived CDR1 and CDR2 are MNHEY and SMNVEV (reference sequence). The CDR3 runs to 15 residues.

This chain links TRBV7-9 with TRBJ2-7; TRBD1 might be the D (5 bases). V lost 8 bases and J 6 bases, leaving 23 bases between the germline ends. Germline lookup yields CDR1 SEHNR and CDR2 FQNEAQ (reference sequence). There are 15 residues in the CDR3. This chain's CDR3 is CASVTPSGSVSEQYF. The CDR3 coding sequence is TGTGCCAGCGTGACACCATCAGGGTCGGTAAGCGAGCAGTACTTC.

This clone has just a few counts. The chain links TRBV21-1 to TRBJ2-1; TRBD2 is the table's D call, not checked against the DNA. TRBV21-1 is an annotated pseudogene. The CDR3 sequence is 14 residues long. CDR3 protein: CASRNYPSCNEQFF. The CDR3 DNA follows: TGTGCCAGCAGGAACTATCCTTCCTGCAATGAGCAGTTCTTC.

Regarding this clone: One end of the junction fails to match germline, which may point to a read error. The chain has TRBV7-7 and TRBJ2-5, with D possibly being TRBD1 (5 bases). The CDR3 runs to 14 residues. The germline V gene encodes CDR1 SSHAT and CDR2 FNYEAQ (reference sequence). DNA of the CDR3: TGTGCTAGCAGCTTAGCTTCAGGGCTAGAGACCCAGTACTTC. This gives the protein CASSLASGLETQYF.

V gene TRBV29-1 combines with J gene TRBJ2-2; 7 bases fit TRBD1. V gave up 4 bases and J gave up 1 base; unmatched junction bases: 0. Germline CDR1 is SQVTM and CDR2 is ANQGSEA. This CDR3 spans 13 amino acids. CDR3 nucleotide sequence: TGCAGCGTTGGGACAGGGAACACCGGGGAGCTGTTTTTT. Translated: CSVGTGNTGELFF.

The V gene is TRBV19, the J gene TRBJ2-4; 8 nucleotides agree with TRBD1. Germline V gives CDR1 LNHDA, CDR2 SQIVND (reference sequence). The ends lost 9 bases at V and 3 bases at J; junction bases unmatched: 4. The CDR3 length is 13 residues. The CDR3: CASRGRDKNIQYF. The CDR3 DNA reads TGTGCCAGCAGGGGGCGCGACAAAAACATTCAGTACTTC.

The V call is TRBV10-2, the J call TRBJ2-5, with 14 bases identical to TRBD2. V shed 8 bases, J shed 4 bases, and the junction held 3 bases outside the gene matches. Germline values: CDR1 WSHSY, CDR2 SAAADI. The CDR3 has 14 amino acids. The CDR3 sequence is CASRTSGGSETQYF. CDR3 nucleotide sequence: TGCGCCAGCCGGACTAGCGGGGGGTCAGAGACCCAGTACTTC.

J is TRBJ2-3 and V is TRBV19; 10 bases map to TRBD2. The germline gives CDR1 LNHDA, CDR2 SQIVND (reference sequence). The CDR3 extends over 16 amino acids. Trimming removed 4 bases from V and 1 base from J; junction bases left unmatched: 5. The CDR3 coding sequence is TGTGCCAGTAGTACCCCCGGGACTAGCGGCACAGATACGCAGTATTTT. It specifies CASSTPGTSGTDTQYF.

The rearrangement joins TRBV28 to TRBJ2-4; unclear D gene. Trimming cost V 5 bases and J 0 bases, with 11 bases left between them. The CDR3 loop spans 15 amino acids. In germline, CDR1 is MDHEN, CDR2 SYDVKM. The CDR3 sequence: CASSPSGLAKNIQYF. The CDR3 coding sequence is TGTGCCAGCAGTCCCTCCGGGTTAGCCAAAAACATTCAGTACTTC.

The genes are TRBV18 and TRBJ1-5, with TRBD1 as a possible D gene (6 bases). CDR1 is KGHSH and CDR2 is LQKENI in the germline V gene. CDR3 length: 15 amino acids. Between the trimmed V and J ends, which lost 4 bases and 3 bases, there was a span of 13 bases. The CDR3 sequence is CASSLDRNTNQPQHF. The DNA of the CDR3 is TGTGCCAGCTCACTCGACAGGAATACCAATCAGCCCCAGCATTTT.

This clone was seen a handful of times. The chain joins TRBV29-1 to TRBJ1-1; D is uncertain. This CDR3 is built from 11 residues. The V gene's germline CDR1 is SQVTM and CDR2 ANQGSEA. Trimming shortened V by 5 bases and J by 12 bases, and 16 bases separated the two germline ends. The CDR3 here is CSVTVPERSFF. In DNA form, the CDR3 reads TGCAGCGTTACAGTCCCCGAACGGTCTTTCTTT.

The chain combines TRBV5-1 with TRBJ2-1; a possible D gene is TRBD1 (6 bases). Trimming took off 4 bases at V and 1 base at J, with 12 bases between the two ends. CDR3 length equals 15 residues. Germline CDR1 is SGHRS and CDR2 is YFSETQ. CDR3 sequence (DNA): TGCGCCAGCAGCATAATACAGGGTTCCTACAATGAGCAGTTCTTC. Its protein is CASSIIQGSYNEQFF.

The V gene is TRBV5-4, the J gene TRBJ1-4; 8 nucleotides line up with TRBD1. CDR3 length: 14 residues. The V gene's germline CDR1 is SGHNT and CDR2 YYREEE (reference sequence). V was clipped by 4 bases and J by 10 bases; unmatched bases: 9. CDR3 sequence (DNA): TGTGCCAGCAGCAGGGAGGGACAGGAAGGAAAACTGTTTTTT. Amino acid sequence: CASSREGQEGKLFF.

This chain connects TRBV5-5 to TRBJ2-7, with TRBD2 as a possible D gene (6 bases). Germline-derived CDR1 and CDR2 are SGHKS and YYEKEE (reference sequence). The CDR3 extends over 17 amino acids. V lost 0 bases and J 2 bases, leaving 18 bases between the germline ends. CDR3 nucleotides: TGTGCCAGCAGCTTGGGGCCCCGCACTAGCTTAGCCTACGAGCAGTACTTC. Protein product: CASSLGPRTSLAYEQYF. The full variable domain, rest sourced from reference TRBV5-5 and TRBJ2-7, is DAGVTQSPTHLIKTRGQQVTLRCSPISGHKSVSWYQQVLGQGPQFIFQYYEKEERGRGNFPDRFSARQFPNYSSELNVNALLLGDSALYLCASSLGPRTSLAYEQYFGPGTRLTVT.